Reported below is one T cell receptor (beta chain). This entry comes from a study of OX40 agonist ivuxolimab in advanced cancers. Here immunoSEQ multiplex PCR was the method, and the copy in TCRdb shows in-frame clones only, minus some. The sample holds approximately 77,000 clones, roughly nine tenths seen once. The specimen comprised CD4+ or CD8+ T cells sorted from blood, sampled in a trial of the OX40 agonist ivuxolimab. This receptor was identified in an adult with an advanced solid tumor such as melanoma, head and neck, liver or kidney cancer.

The CDR3 DNA is TGTGCCAGTAGGGCCCTCGGAACAGATACGCAGTATTTT. Its protein product is CASRALGTDTQYF. The rearrangement uses TRBV19 and TRBJ2-3; D uncertain. Trimming took 6 bases from V and 3 from J, leaving 10 bases between them. The germline V gene has CDR1 LNHDA and CDR2 SQIVND (reference sequence). The CDR3 covers 13 residues.